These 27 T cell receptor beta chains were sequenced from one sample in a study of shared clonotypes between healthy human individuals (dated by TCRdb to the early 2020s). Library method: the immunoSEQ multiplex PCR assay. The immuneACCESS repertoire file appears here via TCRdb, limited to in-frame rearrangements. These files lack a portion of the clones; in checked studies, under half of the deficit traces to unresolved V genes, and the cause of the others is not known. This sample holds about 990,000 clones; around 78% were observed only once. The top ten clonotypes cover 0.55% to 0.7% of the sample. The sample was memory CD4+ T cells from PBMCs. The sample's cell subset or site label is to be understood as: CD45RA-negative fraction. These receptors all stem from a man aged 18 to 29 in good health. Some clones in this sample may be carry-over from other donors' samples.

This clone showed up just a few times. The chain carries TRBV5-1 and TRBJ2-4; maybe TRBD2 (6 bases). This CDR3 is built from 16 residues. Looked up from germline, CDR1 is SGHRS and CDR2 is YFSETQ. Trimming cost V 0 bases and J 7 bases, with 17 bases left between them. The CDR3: CASSLGPGLYENIQYF. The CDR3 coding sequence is TGCGCCAGCAGCTTGGGGCCGGGACTCTATGAGAACATTCAGTACTTC.

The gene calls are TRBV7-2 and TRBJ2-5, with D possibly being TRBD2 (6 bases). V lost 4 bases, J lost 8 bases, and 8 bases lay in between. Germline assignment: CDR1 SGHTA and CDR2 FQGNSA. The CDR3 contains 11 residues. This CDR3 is CASSSTSTQYF. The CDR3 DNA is TGTGCCAGCAGCTCGACTAGTACCCAGTACTTC.

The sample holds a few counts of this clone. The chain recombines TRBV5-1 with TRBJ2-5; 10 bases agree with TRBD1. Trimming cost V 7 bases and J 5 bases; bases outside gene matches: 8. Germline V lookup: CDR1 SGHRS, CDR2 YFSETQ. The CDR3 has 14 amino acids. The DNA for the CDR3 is TGCGCCAGCTTCGGACAGGGGGTTCCGGAGACCCAGTACTTC. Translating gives CASFGQGVPETQYF.

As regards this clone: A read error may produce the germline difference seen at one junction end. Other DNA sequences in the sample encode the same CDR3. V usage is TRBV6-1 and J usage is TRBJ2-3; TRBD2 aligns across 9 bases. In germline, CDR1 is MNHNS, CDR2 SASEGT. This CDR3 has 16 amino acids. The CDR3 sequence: CASSGGLAGPTDTQYF. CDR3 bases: TGTGCCAGCAGTGGGGGGCTAGCGGGACCCACAGATACACAGTATTTT.

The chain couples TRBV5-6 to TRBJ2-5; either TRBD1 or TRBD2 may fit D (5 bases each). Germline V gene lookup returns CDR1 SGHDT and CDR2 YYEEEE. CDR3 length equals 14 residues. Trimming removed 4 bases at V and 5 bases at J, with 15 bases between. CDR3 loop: CASSADWGGETQYF. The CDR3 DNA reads TGTGCCAGCAGCGCCGACTGGGGCGGGGAGACCCAGTACTTC.

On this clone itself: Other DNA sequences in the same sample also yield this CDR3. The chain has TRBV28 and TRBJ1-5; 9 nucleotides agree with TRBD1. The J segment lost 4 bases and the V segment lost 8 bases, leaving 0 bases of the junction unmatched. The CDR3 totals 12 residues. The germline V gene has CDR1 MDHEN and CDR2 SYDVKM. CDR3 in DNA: TGTGCCAGCGGGACAGGGAATCAGCCCCAGCATTTT. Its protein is CASGTGNQPQHF. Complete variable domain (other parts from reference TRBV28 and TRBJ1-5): DVKVTQSSRYLVKRTGEKVFLECVQDMDHENMFWYRQDPGLGLRLIYFSYDVKMKEKGDIPEGYSVSREKKERFSLILESASTNQTSMYLCASGTGNQPQHFGDGTRLSIL.

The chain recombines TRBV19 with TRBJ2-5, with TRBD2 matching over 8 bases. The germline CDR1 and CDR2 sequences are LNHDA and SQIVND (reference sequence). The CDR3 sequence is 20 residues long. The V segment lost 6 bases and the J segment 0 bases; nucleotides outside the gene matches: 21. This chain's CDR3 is CASSPPPHLGLVGHQETQYF. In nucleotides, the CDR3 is TGTGCCAGTAGCCCCCCGCCCCACCTGGGACTAGTGGGACACCAAGAGACCCAGTACTTC.

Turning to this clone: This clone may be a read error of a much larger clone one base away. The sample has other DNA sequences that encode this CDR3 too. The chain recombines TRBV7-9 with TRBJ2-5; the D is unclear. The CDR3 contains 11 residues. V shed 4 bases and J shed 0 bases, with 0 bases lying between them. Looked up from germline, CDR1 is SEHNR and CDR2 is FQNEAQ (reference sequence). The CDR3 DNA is TGTGCCAGCAGCTACCAAGAGACCCAGTACTTC. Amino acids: CASSYQETQYF.

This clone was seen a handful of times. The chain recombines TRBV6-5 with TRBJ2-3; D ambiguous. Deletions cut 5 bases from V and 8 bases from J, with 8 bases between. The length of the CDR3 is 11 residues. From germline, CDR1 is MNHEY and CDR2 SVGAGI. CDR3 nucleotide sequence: TGTGCCAGCAGTCAGCTAGGTACGCAGTATTTT. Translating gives CASSQLGTQYF.

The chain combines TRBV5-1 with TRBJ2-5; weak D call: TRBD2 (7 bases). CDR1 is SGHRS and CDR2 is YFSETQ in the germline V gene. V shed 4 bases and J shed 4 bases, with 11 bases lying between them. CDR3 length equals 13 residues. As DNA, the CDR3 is TGCGCCAGCAGCGGGGGGGACACAGAGACCCAGTACTTC. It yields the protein CASSGGDTETQYF.

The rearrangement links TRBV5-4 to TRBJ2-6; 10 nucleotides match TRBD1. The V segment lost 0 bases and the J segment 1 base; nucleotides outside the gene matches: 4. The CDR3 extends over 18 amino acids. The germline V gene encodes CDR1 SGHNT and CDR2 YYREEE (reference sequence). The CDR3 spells CASSLGGTGVSGANVLTF. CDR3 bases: TGTGCCAGCAGCTTGGGCGGGACAGGGGTATCTGGGGCCAACGTCCTGACTTTC.

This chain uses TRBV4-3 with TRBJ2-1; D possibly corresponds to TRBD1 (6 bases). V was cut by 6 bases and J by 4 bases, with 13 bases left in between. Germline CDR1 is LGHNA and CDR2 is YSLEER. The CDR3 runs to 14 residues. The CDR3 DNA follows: TGCGCCAGCAGGAGCGGAAGGGGGTACAATGAGCAGTTCTTC. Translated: CASRSGRGYNEQFF.

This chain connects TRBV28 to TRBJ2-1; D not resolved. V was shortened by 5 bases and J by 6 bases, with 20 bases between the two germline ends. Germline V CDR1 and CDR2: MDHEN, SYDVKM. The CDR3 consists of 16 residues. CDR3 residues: CASSIGGGGLVNEQFF. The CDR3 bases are TGTGCCAGCAGTATAGGTGGTGGTGGGCTGGTCAATGAGCAGTTCTTC.

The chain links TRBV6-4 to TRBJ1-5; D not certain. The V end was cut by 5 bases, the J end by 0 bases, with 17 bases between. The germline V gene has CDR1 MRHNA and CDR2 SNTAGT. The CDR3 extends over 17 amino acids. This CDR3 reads CASSRKLPENSNQPQHF. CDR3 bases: TGTGCCAGCAGTAGGAAGCTCCCCGAAAATAGCAATCAGCCCCAGCATTTT.

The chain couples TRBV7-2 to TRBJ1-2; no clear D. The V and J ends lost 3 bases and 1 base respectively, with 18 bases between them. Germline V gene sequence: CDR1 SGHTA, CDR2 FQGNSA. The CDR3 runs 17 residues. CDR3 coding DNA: TGTGCCAGCAGCTTCCTCCGAGGGTCCTCCCTTAACTATGGCTACACCTTC. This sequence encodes CASSFLRGSSLNYGYTF. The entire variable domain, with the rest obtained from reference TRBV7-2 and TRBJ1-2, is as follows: GAGVSQSPSNKVTEKGKDVELRCDPISGHTALYWYRQSLGQGLEFLIYFQGNSAPDKSGLPSDRFSAERTGGSVSTLTIQRTQQEDSAVYLCASSFLRGSSLNYGYTFGSGTRLTVV.

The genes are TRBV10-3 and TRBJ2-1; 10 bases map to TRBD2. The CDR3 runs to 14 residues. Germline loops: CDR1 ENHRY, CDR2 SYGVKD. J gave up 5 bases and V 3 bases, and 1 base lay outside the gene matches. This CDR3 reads CAISEAGGDNEQFF. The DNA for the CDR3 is TGTGCCATCAGTGAAGCGGGAGGGGACAATGAGCAGTTCTTC.

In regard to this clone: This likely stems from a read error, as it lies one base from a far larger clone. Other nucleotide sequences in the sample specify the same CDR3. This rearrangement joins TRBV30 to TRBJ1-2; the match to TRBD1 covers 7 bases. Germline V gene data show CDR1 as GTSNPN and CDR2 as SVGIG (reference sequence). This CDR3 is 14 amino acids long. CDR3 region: CAWSVEVDREGYTF. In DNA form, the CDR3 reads TGTGCTTGGAGTGTAGAGGTAGACAGGGAAGGCTACACCTTC.

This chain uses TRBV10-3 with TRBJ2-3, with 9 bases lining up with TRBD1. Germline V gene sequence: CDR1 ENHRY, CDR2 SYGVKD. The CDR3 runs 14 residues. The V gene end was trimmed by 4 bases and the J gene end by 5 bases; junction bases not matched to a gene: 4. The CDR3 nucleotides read TGTGCCATCAGTGCCGGGACAGGGAAAGATACGCAGTATTTT. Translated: CAISAGTGKDTQYF.

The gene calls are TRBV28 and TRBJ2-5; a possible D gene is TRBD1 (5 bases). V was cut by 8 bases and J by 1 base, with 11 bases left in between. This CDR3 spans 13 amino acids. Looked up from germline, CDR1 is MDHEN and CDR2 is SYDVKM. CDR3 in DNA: TGTGCCAGCGTCGTCCAGGGCCAAGAGACCCAGTACTTC. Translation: CASVVQGQETQYF.

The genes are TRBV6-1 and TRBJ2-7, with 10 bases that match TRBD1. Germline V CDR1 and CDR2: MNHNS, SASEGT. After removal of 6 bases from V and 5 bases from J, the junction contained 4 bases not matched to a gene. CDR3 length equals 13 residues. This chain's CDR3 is CASRGQGRHEQYF. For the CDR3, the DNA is TGTGCCAGCAGGGGACAGGGGCGGCACGAGCAGTACTTC.

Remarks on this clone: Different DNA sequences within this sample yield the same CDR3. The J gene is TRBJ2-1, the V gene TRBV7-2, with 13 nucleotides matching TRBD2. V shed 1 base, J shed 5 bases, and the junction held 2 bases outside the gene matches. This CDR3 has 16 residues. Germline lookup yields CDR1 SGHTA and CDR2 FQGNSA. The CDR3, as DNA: TGTGCCAGCAGCTTAGAGGGACTAGCGGGAAACAATGAGCAGTTCTTC. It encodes CASSLEGLAGNNEQFF.

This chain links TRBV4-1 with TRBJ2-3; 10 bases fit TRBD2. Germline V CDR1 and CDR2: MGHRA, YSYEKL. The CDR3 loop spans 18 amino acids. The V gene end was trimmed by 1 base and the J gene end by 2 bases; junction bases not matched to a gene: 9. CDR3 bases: TGCGCCAGCAGCCAAGTGTCTAGCGGGAGAATGGTCACAGATACGCAGTATTTT. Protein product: CASSQVSSGRMVTDTQYF.

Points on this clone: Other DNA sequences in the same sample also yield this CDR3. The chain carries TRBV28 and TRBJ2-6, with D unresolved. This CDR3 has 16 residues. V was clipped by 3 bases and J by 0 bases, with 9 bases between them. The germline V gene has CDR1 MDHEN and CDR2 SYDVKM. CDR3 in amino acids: CASSLGGPSGANVLTF. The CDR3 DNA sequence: TGTGCCAGCAGTTTGGGCGGCCCCTCTGGGGCCAACGTCCTGACTTTC.

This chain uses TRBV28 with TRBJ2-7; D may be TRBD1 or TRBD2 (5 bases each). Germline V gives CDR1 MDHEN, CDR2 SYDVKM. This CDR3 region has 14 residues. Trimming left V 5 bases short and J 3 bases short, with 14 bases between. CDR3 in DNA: TGTGCCAGCAGTCTCGGGACGGTCTACTACGAGCAGTACTTC. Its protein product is CASSLGTVYYEQYF.

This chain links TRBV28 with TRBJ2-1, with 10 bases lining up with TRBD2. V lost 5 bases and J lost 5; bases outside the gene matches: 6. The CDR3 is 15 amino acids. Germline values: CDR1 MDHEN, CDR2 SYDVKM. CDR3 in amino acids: CASSVAGGVNNEQFF. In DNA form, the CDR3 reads TGTGCCAGCAGTGTAGCGGGAGGAGTGAACAATGAGCAGTTCTTC.

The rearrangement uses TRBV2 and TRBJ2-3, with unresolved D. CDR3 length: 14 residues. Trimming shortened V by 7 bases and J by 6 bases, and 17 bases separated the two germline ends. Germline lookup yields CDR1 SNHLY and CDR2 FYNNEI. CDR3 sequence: CASTLGSGRDTQYF. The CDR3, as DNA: TGTGCCAGCACCCTCGGGTCGGGCCGGGATACGCAGTATTTT.

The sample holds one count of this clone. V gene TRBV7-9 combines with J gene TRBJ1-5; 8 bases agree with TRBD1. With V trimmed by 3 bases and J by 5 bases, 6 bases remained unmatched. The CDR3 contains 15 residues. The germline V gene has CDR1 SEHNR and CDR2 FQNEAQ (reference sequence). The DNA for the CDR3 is TGTGCCAGCAGCTTTTGGGACAGGCCAGATCAGCCCCAGCATTTT. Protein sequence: CASSFWDRPDQPQHF.